The clone carrying this T cell receptor beta chain was observed a few times. The antigen is not known. These data originate in a study of T-cell memory formation after mild COVID-19. TCRdb re-called the 5' RACE reads with MiXCR, one entry per CDR3 protein. Of around 260,000 distinct CDR3 sequences listed, 15% to 20% are singletons. The study's findings and limits: Later expanders leaned CD4+, whereas clones that contracted between day 15 and 85 were balanced CD4/CD8. Mainly CM and EM harbored the contracting CD4+ clones; mainly EMRA harbored the CD8+ ones.

This CDR3 comprises 14 residues. Trimming stripped 4 bases from V and 5 bases from J, with 10 bases between. The germline CDR1 and CDR2 sequences are SGHKS and YYEKEE (reference sequence). The chain uses TRBV5-5 and TRBJ1-6, with D unclear. The receptor was derived from a man younger than 30 who had mild COVID-19 (a few samples of this study predate the infection). Cell type and time point are not known. The sequenced sample was PBMCs or a T cell subset sorted from them (not recorded which). The CDR3 region has the DNA TGTGCCAGCAGCCGGACGGTTAATAATTCACCCCTCCACTTT. Translation gives CASSRTVNNSPLHF.